This T cell receptor beta chain was profiled in a study of beta chain features in type 1 diabetes. Study summary: All samples yielded around 98 million examined sorted cells. Overall study findings and caveats: The study found fewer insertions and more deletions at VDJ junctions in type 1 diabetes patients. TCRB CDR3s were moderately but significantly shorter in Type 1 diabetes patients in all four CD4+ subsets.

The V gene end was trimmed by 4 bases and the J gene end by 3 bases; junction bases not matched to a gene: 14. This CDR3 comprises 17 residues. Looked up from germline, CDR1 is SEHNR and CDR2 is FQNEAQ (reference sequence). Reverse transcription of all isolated RNA meant that expressed TCRB transcripts were sequenced. Here immunoSEQ multiplex PCR was the method, and the copy in TCRdb shows in-frame clones only, minus some. Of about 68,000 clones in the sample, roughly 49% are singletons; the top ten hold 0.7%. This clone was recorded a few times. Its antigen is still unknown. Donors contributed one heparinised blood draw apiece, averaging about 116 mL.

The chain links TRBV7-9 to TRBJ2-7, with 8 bases aligning to TRBD2. Sequencing was done on a sample of central memory CD4+ T cells from blood. The clonotype originates from a man aged 30 to 45 with type 1 diabetes. This chain's CDR3 is CASSSGGQLGALYEQYF. In DNA, the CDR3 is TGTGCCAGCAGCTCGGGGGGGCAGCTGGGGGCCCTCTACGAGCAGTACTTC.